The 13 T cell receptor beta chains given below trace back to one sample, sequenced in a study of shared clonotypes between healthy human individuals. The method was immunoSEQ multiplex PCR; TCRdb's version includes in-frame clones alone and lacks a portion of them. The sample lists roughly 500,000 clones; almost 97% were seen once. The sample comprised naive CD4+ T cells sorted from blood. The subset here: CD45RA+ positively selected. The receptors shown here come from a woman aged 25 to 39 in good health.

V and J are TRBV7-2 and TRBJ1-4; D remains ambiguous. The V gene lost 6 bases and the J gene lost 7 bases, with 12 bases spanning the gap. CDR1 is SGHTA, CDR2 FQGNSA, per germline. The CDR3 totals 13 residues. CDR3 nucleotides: TGTGCCAGCAGTCTGGTATCTGGTGAAAAACTGTTTTTT. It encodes CASSLVSGEKLFF.

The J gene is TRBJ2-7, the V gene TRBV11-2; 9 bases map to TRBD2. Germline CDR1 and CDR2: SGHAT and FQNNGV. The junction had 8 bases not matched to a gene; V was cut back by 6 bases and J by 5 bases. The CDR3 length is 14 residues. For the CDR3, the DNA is TGTGCCAGCAGGCCTCTAGCGGGAATCAACGAGCAGTACTTC. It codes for CASRPLAGINEQYF.

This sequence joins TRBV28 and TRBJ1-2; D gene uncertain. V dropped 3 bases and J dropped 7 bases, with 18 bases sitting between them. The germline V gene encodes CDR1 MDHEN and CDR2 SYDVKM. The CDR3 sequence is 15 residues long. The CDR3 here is CASSFSDGSWGGYTF. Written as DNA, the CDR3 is TGTGCCAGCAGTTTTTCCGACGGGAGCTGGGGTGGCTACACCTTC.

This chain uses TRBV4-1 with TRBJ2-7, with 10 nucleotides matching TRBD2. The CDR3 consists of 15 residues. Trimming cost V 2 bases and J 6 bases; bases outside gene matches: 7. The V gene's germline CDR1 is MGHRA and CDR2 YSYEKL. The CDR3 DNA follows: TGCGCCAGCAGCCAACTAGCGGGAGTCCCCTCCGAGCAGTACTTC. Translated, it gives CASSQLAGVPSEQYF.

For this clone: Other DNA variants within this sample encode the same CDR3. The chain's CDR3 is CASSPDRGNQPQHF. The CDR3 coding sequence is TGTGCCAGCAGCCCTGACAGGGGGAATCAGCCCCAGCATTTT. This sequence joins TRBV6-6 and TRBJ1-5, with 9 bases matching TRBD1. CDR1 and CDR2 from the germline V gene are MNHNY and SVGAGI (reference sequence). The CDR3 runs 14 residues. V dropped 6 bases and J dropped 4; count of bases not matched to a gene: 4.

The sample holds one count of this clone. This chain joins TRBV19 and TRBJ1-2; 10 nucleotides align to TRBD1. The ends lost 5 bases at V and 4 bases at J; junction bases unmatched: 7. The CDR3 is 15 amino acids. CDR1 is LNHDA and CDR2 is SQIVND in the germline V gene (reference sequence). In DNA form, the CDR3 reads TGTGCCAGTAGTCCGGGGGACAGGGGTGGCTATGGCTACACCTTC. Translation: CASSPGDRGGYGYTF.

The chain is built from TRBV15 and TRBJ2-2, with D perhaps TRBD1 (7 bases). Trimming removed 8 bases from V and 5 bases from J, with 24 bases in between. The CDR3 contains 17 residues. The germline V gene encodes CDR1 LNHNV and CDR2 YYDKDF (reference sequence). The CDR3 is CATVAGAGGSFTGELFF. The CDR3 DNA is TGTGCCACCGTTGCTGGAGCAGGGGGGAGTTTTACCGGGGAGCTGTTTTTT.

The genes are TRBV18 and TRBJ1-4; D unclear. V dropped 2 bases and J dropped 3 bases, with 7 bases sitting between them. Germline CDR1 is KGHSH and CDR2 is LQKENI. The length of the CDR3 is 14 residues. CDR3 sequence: CASSPMTANEKLFF. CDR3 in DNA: TGTGCCAGCTCACCAATGACGGCTAATGAAAAACTGTTTTTT.

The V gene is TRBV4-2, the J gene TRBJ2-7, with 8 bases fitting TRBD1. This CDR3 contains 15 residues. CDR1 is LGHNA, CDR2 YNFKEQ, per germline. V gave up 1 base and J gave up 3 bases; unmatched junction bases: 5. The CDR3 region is CASSQGDRRDYEQYF. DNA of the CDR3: TGTGCCAGCAGCCAAGGGGACAGGCGAGACTACGAGCAGTACTTC.

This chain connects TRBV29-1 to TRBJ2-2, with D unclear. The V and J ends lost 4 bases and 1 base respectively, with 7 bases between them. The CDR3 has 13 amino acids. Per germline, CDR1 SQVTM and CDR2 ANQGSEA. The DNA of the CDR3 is TGCAGCGTTGTTTGGGGGAACACCGGGGAGCTGTTTTTT. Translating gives CSVVWGNTGELFF.

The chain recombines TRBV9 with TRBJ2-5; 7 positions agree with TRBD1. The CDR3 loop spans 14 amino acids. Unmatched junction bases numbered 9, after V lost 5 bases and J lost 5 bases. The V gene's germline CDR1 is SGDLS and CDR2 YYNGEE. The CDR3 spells CASSPNRGLETQYF. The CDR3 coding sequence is TGTGCCAGCAGTCCCAACAGGGGTTTGGAGACCCAGTACTTC.

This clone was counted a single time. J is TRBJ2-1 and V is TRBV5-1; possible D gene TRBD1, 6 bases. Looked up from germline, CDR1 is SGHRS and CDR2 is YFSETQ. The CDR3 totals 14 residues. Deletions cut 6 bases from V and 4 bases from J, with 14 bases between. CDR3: CASTTGQIYNEQFF. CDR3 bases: TGCGCCAGCACTACGGGACAAATTTACAATGAGCAGTTCTTC. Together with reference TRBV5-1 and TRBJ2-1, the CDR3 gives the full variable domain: KAGVTQTPRYLIKTRGQQVTLSCSPISGHRSVSWYQQTPGQGLQFLFEYFSETQRNKGNFPGRFSGRQFSNSRSEMNVSTLELGDSALYLCASTTGQIYNEQFFGPGTRLTVL.

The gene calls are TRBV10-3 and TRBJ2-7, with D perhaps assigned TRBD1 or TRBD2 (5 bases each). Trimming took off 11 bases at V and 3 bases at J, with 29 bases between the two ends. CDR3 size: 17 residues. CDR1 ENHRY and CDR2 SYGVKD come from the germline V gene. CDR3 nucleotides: TGTGCCCCCAAGGTCCGAAAAGACAGAACTAGGGTCTACGAGCAGTACTTC. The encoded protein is CAPKVRKDRTRVYEQYF.